Below, one T cell receptor (beta chain) is given with its context. The antigen is not known. This sample was included in a study of early T cells in non-severe SARS-CoV-2 infection. In the study overall: Unsorted whole-blood RNA was sequenced in bulk, leaving chains unpaired. The study's findings and limits: Anti-spike CD8 responses were favored by VDJdb matching, which missed private and CD4 specificities.

Each cDNA molecule carried a unique molecular identifier. TCRdb reprocessed the 5' RACE reads via MiXCR and lists one record per CDR3 protein. Among approximately 68,000 distinct CDR3 sequences listed, around 9.1% were seen once. Trimming shortened V by 7 bases and J by 0 bases, and 9 bases separated the two germline ends. The CDR3 is made up of 13 amino acids. The V gene's germline CDR1 is SGHDN and CDR2 FVKESK. The sequencing here drew on whole blood, taken at baseline. The rearrangement joins TRBV14 to TRBJ1-1; D unresolved. The sequence was collected from an adult who was a healthcare worker with PCR-confirmed SARS-CoV-2 infection or an uninfected control (not recorded which). CDR3 DNA sequence: TGTGCCAGCAAGGAGAACATGAACACTGAAGCTTTCTTT. Its translation is CASKENMNTEAFF.